The 27 T cell receptor beta chains below all came from one sample that was sequenced in a study of CD4+ T cells in melanoma. TCRdb's table, derived via immunoSEQ multiplex PCR, lists solely in-frame clones and lacks some. Here the sample spans about 13,000 clones, 60% to 75% being singletons. Source material: cells from a culture (not recorded whether cultured in vitro). The receptor source for this set is a human donor with melanoma.

This clone has more than one count but fewer than ten. This chain uses TRBV2 with TRBJ1-1; D might be TRBD1 (5 bases). This CDR3 is 15 amino acids long. Germline-derived CDR1 and CDR2 are SNHLY and FYNNEI. V lost 4 bases and J 0 bases, leaving 12 bases between the germline ends. This CDR3 is CASSGVQGLNTEAFF. For the CDR3, the DNA is TGTGCCAGCAGTGGCGTCCAGGGACTGAACACTGAAGCTTTCTTT.

A few counts support this clone. Written as DNA, the CDR3 is TGCGCCAGCAACAACAATGAGCAGTTCTTC. This codes for CASNNNEQFF. V usage is TRBV10-1 and J usage is TRBJ2-1; no firm D call. This CDR3 contains 10 residues. Trimming took 7 bases from V and 5 from J, leaving 3 bases between them. Germline V gives CDR1 WNHNN, CDR2 SYGVQD (reference sequence).

The chain is built from TRBV4-1 and TRBJ1-4; 7 positions match TRBD1. The CDR3 length is 17 residues. Germline V gives CDR1 MGHRA, CDR2 YSYEKL. V trimming: 0 bases; J trimming: 8 bases; junction bases outside the gene matches: 12. The CDR3 reads CASSQDSRGPLGEKLFF. CDR3 coding DNA: TGCGCCAGCAGCCAAGATTCGAGGGGGCCTTTAGGCGAAAAACTGTTTTTT.

This rearrangement joins TRBV19 to TRBJ1-2, with D unresolved. Trimming cost V 3 bases and J 0 bases, with 8 bases left between them. Germline CDR1 and CDR2: LNHDA and SQIVND (reference sequence). The CDR3 runs to 14 residues. The DNA for the CDR3 is TGTGCCAGTAGTATCGATACAGCTAACTATGGCTACACCTTC. Protein product: CASSIDTANYGYTF.

V gene TRBV5-1 combines with J gene TRBJ2-7; D may correspond to TRBD1 or TRBD2 (5 bases each). Germline CDR1 is SGHRS and CDR2 is YFSETQ. Trimming cost V 0 bases and J 2 bases, with 15 bases left between them. This CDR3 is 16 amino acids long. CDR3: CASSLGGWLRTYEQYF. The CDR3, as DNA: TGCGCCAGCAGCTTGGGGGGGTGGCTGCGGACCTACGAGCAGTACTTC.

This clone was observed a few times. J is TRBJ1-5 and V is TRBV4-1, with D unclear. The germline CDR1 and CDR2 sequences are MGHRA and YSYEKL. This CDR3 region has 15 residues. The ends were cut back, 2 bases at V and 5 bases at J, with 13 bases in the middle. The CDR3 nucleotides are TGCGCCAGCAGCCAAATGTCCATGACGCATCAGCCCCAGCATTTT. Translated: CASSQMSMTHQPQHF.

The chain recombines TRBV7-6 with TRBJ2-7; D may be TRBD1 (5 bases). Germline lookup yields CDR1 SGHVS and CDR2 FNYEAQ. The CDR3 has 15 amino acids. V lost 5 bases to trimming and J lost 0 bases, with 14 bases between them. The CDR3 is CASSVGTGPSYEQYF. CDR3 nucleotides: TGTGCCAGCAGCGTAGGTACAGGACCCTCCTACGAGCAGTACTTC.

The V call is TRBV4-1, the J call TRBJ2-2, with D possibly being TRBD1 (6 bases). The CDR3 has 15 amino acids. The germline V gene encodes CDR1 MGHRA and CDR2 YSYEKL. V was trimmed by 2 bases and J by 3 bases, leaving 10 bases between them. CDR3 coding DNA: TGCGCCAGCAGCCAAAGGGACATGGACACCGGGGAGCTGTTTTTT. It translates to CASSQRDMDTGELFF.

This clone showed up just once. The chain links TRBV5-1 to TRBJ2-5; either TRBD1 or TRBD2 may supply D (5 bases each). Germline CDR1 SGHRS, CDR2 YFSETQ. Deletions cut 4 bases from V and 0 bases from J, with 16 bases between. CDR3 length: 16 amino acids. CDR3 coding DNA: TGCGCCAGCAGCCCCCAGGGACGGTCGTACCAAGAGACCCAGTACTTC. It is translated as CASSPQGRSYQETQYF. The variable domain in full, with the rest retrieved from reference TRBV5-1 and TRBJ2-5, is KAGVTQTPRYLIKTRGQQVTLSCSPISGHRSVSWYQQTPGQGLQFLFEYFSETQRNKGNFPGRFSGRQFSNSRSEMNVSTLELGDSALYLCASSPQGRSYQETQYFGPGTRLLVL.

CDR3: CASSLQNTEAFF. The DNA of the CDR3 is TGTGCCAGCAGCCTACAGAACACTGAAGCTTTCTTT. This chain links TRBV7-9 with TRBJ1-1; D gene ambiguous. Germline CDR1 is SEHNR and CDR2 is FQNEAQ (reference sequence). CDR3 size: 12 residues. Trimming shortened V by 5 bases and J by 1 base, and 5 bases separated the two germline ends. Drawing the rest from reference TRBV7-9 and TRBJ1-1, the complete variable domain is DTGVSQNPRHKITKRGQNVTFRCDPISEHNRLYWYRQTLGQGPEFLTYFQNEAQLEKSRLLSDRFSAERPKGSFSTLEIQRTEQGDSAMYLCASSLQNTEAFFGQGTRLTVV.

The rearrangement links TRBV6-5 to TRBJ2-7; tentatively, D is TRBD2 (6 bases). V lost 1 base and J 8 bases, leaving 9 bases between the germline ends. CDR3 length: 12 amino acids. CDR1 is MNHEY, CDR2 SVGAGI, per germline. This CDR3 is CASSYWRGQQYF. In nucleotides, the CDR3 is TGTGCCAGCAGTTACTGGCGGGGACAGCAGTACTTC.

This chain uses TRBV5-4 with TRBJ2-1, with 11 bases aligning to TRBD2. The CDR3 spans 16 residues. Germline-derived CDR1 and CDR2 are SGHNT and YYREEE (reference sequence). V lost 2 bases to trimming and J lost 4 bases; unmatched junction nucleotides: 5. In nucleotides, the CDR3 is TGTGCCAGCAGCTTCAACGGACTAGCGGGTTACAATGAGCAGTTCTTC. Amino acids: CASSFNGLAGYNEQFF.

V is TRBV30 and J is TRBJ1-1; D is possibly TRBD1 (5 bases). The CDR3 loop spans 13 amino acids. Trimming removed 0 bases from V and 1 base from J, with 6 bases in between. Germline V CDR1 and CDR2: GTSNPN, SVGIG (reference sequence). The CDR3 DNA is TGTGCCTGGAGTGTTGGGGGGAACACTGAAGCTTTCTTT. Translation gives CAWSVGGNTEAFF.

The chain carries TRBV7-9 and TRBJ2-5, with 8 bases fitting TRBD2. The CDR3 loop spans 17 amino acids. Germline V gene sequence: CDR1 SEHNR, CDR2 FQNEAQ (reference sequence). J lost 0 bases, V lost 0 bases, and 6 bases had no gene match. The DNA of the CDR3 is TGTGCCAGCAGCTTAGCTCAGGCTAGCGGGTACCAAGAGACCCAGTACTTC. It codes for CASSLAQASGYQETQYF.

V is TRBV5-5 and J is TRBJ1-2, with D perhaps TRBD1 (6 bases). The CDR3 length is 14 residues. Germline V gene sequence: CDR1 SGHKS, CDR2 YYEKEE (reference sequence). Trimming cost V 0 bases and J 5 bases, with 11 bases left between them. Here the CDR3 reads CASSLGRGGYGYTF. The DNA of the CDR3 is TGTGCCAGCAGCTTGGGCAGGGGAGGATATGGCTACACCTTC.

The genes are TRBV7-2 and TRBJ2-3, with 9 bases matching TRBD2. The CDR3 runs 17 residues. The germline gives CDR1 SGHTA, CDR2 FQGNSA. The junction had 15 bases not matched to a gene; V was cut back by 5 bases and J by 6 bases. CDR3 residues: CASSPPGLASGGDTQYF. The CDR3, as DNA: TGTGCCAGCAGCCCACCCGGACTGGCCAGCGGGGGGGATACGCAGTATTTT.

The V and J genes are TRBV19 and TRBJ2-1, with D uncertain. V was trimmed by 6 bases and J by 6 bases, leaving 6 bases between them. The V gene's germline CDR1 is LNHDA and CDR2 SQIVND (reference sequence). CDR3 length: 11 residues. CDR3 residues: CASRSRNEQFF. The DNA of the CDR3 is TGTGCCAGTAGATCCCGCAATGAGCAGTTCTTC.

This chain joins TRBV7-2 and TRBJ2-5; D perhaps matches TRBD2 (6 bases). Germline lookup yields CDR1 SGHTA and CDR2 FQGNSA. There are 13 residues in the CDR3. V was clipped by 5 bases and J by 4 bases, with 11 bases between them. The CDR3 sequence: CASSPRRGETQYF. Written as DNA, the CDR3 is TGTGCCAGCAGCCCCCGGCGGGGAGAGACCCAGTACTTC.

For this clone: Germline is not matched at one junction end, which may reflect a read error. This rearrangement joins TRBV6-1 to TRBJ2-3, with D possibly called TRBD1 or TRBD2 (5 bases each). In germline, CDR1 is MNHNS, CDR2 SASEGT. CDR3 length: 13 residues. CDR3 amino acids: CAGSSPGPDTQYF. CDR3 sequence (DNA): TGTGCCGGCAGCAGTCCGGGGCCAGATACGCAGTATTTT.

The chain carries TRBV5-1 and TRBJ2-2, with a possible D match to TRBD2 (6 bases). V lost 5 bases and J lost 6, with 8 bases in between. The germline V gene encodes CDR1 SGHRS and CDR2 YFSETQ. The CDR3 runs 12 residues. The CDR3 spells CASRSGAGELFF. In nucleotides, the CDR3 is TGCGCCAGCAGATCGGGGGCCGGGGAGCTGTTTTTT.

The chain joins TRBV29-1 to TRBJ1-2, with TRBD1 as a possible D gene (5 bases). V was trimmed by 6 bases and J by 0 bases, leaving 14 bases between them. CDR3 length: 14 residues. The germline CDR1 and CDR2 sequences are SQVTM and ANQGSEA. The CDR3 DNA is TGCAGCGTGAGAACAGGAATTACTAACTATGGCTACACCTTC. This sequence encodes CSVRTGITNYGYTF.

The genes are TRBV5-1 and TRBJ1-1; no clear D. V was shortened by 4 bases and J by 3 bases, with 10 bases between the two germline ends. The CDR3 has 13 amino acids. The germline V gene encodes CDR1 SGHRS and CDR2 YFSETQ. Here the CDR3 DNA reads TGCGCCAGCAGCGAGGCCCGATACACTGAAGCTTTCTTT. Translation gives CASSEARYTEAFF.

The genes are TRBV11-2 and TRBJ2-5; 8 bases map to TRBD1. The germline gives CDR1 SGHAT, CDR2 FQNNGV. CDR3 size: 14 residues. V shed 5 bases and J 2 bases; nucleotides not matched to a gene: 4. The CDR3 here is CASSTGQGQETQYF. The CDR3, as DNA: TGTGCCAGCAGCACCGGACAGGGACAAGAGACCCAGTACTTC. The whole variable domain, filled in from reference TRBV11-2 and TRBJ2-5, reads EAGVAQSPRYKIIEKRQSVAFWCNPISGHATLYWYQQILGQGPKLLIQFQNNGVVDDSQLPKDRFSAERLKGVDSTLKIQPAKLEDSAVYLCASSTGQGQETQYFGPGTRLLVL.

The rearrangement uses TRBV6-6 and TRBJ1-3, with D possibly matching TRBD1 (5 bases). The V end was cut by 11 bases, the J end by 0 bases, with 14 bases between. CDR3 length: 14 amino acids. Germline V gives CDR1 MNHNY, CDR2 SVGAGI (reference sequence). CDR3 sequence: CAGGDGSSGNTIYF. CDR3 nucleotides: TGTGCCGGGGGGGACGGAAGCTCTGGAAACACCATATATTTT.

The chain joins TRBV18 to TRBJ1-1, with D uncertain. Germline lookup yields CDR1 KGHSH and CDR2 LQKENI. CDR3 length: 15 amino acids. Trimming took off 0 bases at V and 1 base at J, with 9 bases between the two ends. The CDR3 DNA reads as TGTGCCAGCTCACCACCGAACAGAGGGAACACTGAAGCTTTCTTT. This encodes CASSPPNRGNTEAFF. Together with reference TRBV18 and TRBJ1-1, the CDR3 gives the full variable domain: NAGVMQNPRHLVRRRGQEARLRCSPMKGHSHVYWYRQLPEEGLKFMVYLQKENIIDESGMPKERFSAEFPKEGPSILRIQQVVRGDSAAYFCASSPPNRGNTEAFFGQGTRLTVV.

This clone was recorded a few times. This rearrangement joins TRBV9 to TRBJ1-1; TRBD1 matches 7 bases. The CDR3 extends over 16 amino acids. Germline V gene data show CDR1 as SGDLS and CDR2 as YYNGEE. The V and J ends lost 4 bases and 7 bases, in that order; junction bases with no gene match: 16. The CDR3 nucleotides read TGTGCCAGCAGCCCCACAACCCGGACAGGCTTGCATGAAGCTTTCTTT. As protein: CASSPTTRTGLHEAFF.

As regards this clone: An end of the junction does not agree with germline; a read error may underlie this. This chain joins TRBV7-7 and TRBJ2-5; TRBD2 agrees at 7 bases. Germline V CDR1 and CDR2: SSHAT, FNYEAQ (reference sequence). The CDR3 has 13 amino acids. The CDR3, as DNA: TGTGCTAGCAGCTGGGACGGGGGGGAGACCCAGTACTTC. It codes for CASSWDGGETQYF.